One and the same sample provided the 13 T cell receptor beta chains below, sequenced in a study of cytomegalovirus exposure and HLA in healthy donors. The primer mix had 60 Vbeta and 13 Jbeta primers. The method was immunoSEQ multiplex PCR; TCRdb's version includes in-frame clones alone and lacks a portion of them. The sample has more than 95,000 clones, about 77% seen once. Sample: PBMCs. The origin of the receptors is a young woman in good health and CMV-seropositive.

The chain recombines TRBV27 with TRBJ2-1, with 7 bases identical to TRBD1. Trimming took 6 bases from V and 7 from J; bases not matched to a gene: 12. Germline lookup yields CDR1 MNHEY and CDR2 SMNVEV (reference sequence). The CDR3 sequence is 15 residues long. Here the CDR3 DNA reads TGTGCCAGCAGCCCCGGGACAGCTCCGAGGAATGAGCAGTTCTTC. It yields the protein CASSPGTAPRNEQFF.

V and J are TRBV7-8 and TRBJ1-6; the D gene is possibly TRBD1 (5 bases). V lost 2 bases to trimming and J lost 0 bases, with 17 bases between them. Germline loops: CDR1 SGHVS, CDR2 FQNEAQ. CDR3 length: 19 amino acids. The CDR3 DNA sequence: TGTGCCAGCAGCTTAAATGAGGTTCCCGGGGGCTCCTATAATTCACCCCTCCACTTT. Its protein product is CASSLNEVPGGSYNSPLHF.

V is TRBV11-2 and J is TRBJ2-7; tentative D call: TRBD1 (7 bases). With 5 bases removed from V and 2 bases from J, the gap between germline ends came to 19 bases. Germline loops: CDR1 SGHAT, CDR2 FQNNGV. This CDR3 spans 16 amino acids. The CDR3 here is CASSQQRAGGPYEQYF. The CDR3 region has the DNA TGTGCCAGCAGCCAACAAAGGGCAGGGGGGCCCTACGAGCAGTACTTC.

Only a few counts were recorded for this clone. J is TRBJ2-2 and V is TRBV7-9, with 9 bases identical to TRBD1. Germline V lookup: CDR1 SEHNR, CDR2 FQNEAQ (reference sequence). Trimming removed 5 bases from V and 0 bases from J; junction bases left unmatched: 4. The CDR3 runs to 16 residues. The CDR3: CASSRTGGPNTGELFF. The CDR3 nucleotides are TGTGCCAGCAGCCGTACAGGGGGCCCGAACACCGGGGAGCTGTTTTTT.

This chain connects TRBV18 to TRBJ1-2, with D possibly matching TRBD1 (5 bases). The CDR3 covers 16 residues. Germline loops: CDR1 KGHSH, CDR2 LQKENI. V was cut by 5 bases and J by 2 bases, with 18 bases left in between. CDR3 residues: CASSSIEDIPNYGYTF. For the CDR3, the DNA is TGTGCCAGCTCATCGATAGAGGACATACCGAACTATGGCTACACCTTC.

Note on this clone: The junction shows a germline mismatch at one end, possibly a read error. The J gene is TRBJ1-2, the V gene TRBV7-7; a weak D match, TRBD1 (5 bases). The germline V gene encodes CDR1 SSHAT and CDR2 FNYEAQ (reference sequence). The CDR3 consists of 14 residues. The CDR3 bases are TGTGCTAGCAGCTTTGGCAAGGGACTCTATGGCTACACCTTC. The encoded protein is CASSFGKGLYGYTF.

The DNA of the CDR3 is TGTGCCAGCAGCCAAGGCCCACCCTCAACTAGCGCGAACACCGGGGAGCTGTTTTTT. Protein sequence: CASSQGPPSTSANTGELFF. V gene TRBV4-2 combines with J gene TRBJ2-2; TRBD2 aligns across 7 bases. V trimming: 1 base; J trimming: 0 bases; junction bases outside the gene matches: 11. This CDR3 contains 19 residues. Germline CDR1 LGHNA, CDR2 YNFKEQ.

The chain has TRBV10-3 and TRBJ2-5; D possibly corresponds to TRBD1 (6 bases). Germline V gene lookup returns CDR1 ENHRY and CDR2 SYGVKD. This CDR3 is built from 14 residues. Trimming removed 3 bases from V and 2 bases from J, with 10 bases in between. CDR3 region: CAISDRTAQETQYF. DNA for the CDR3: TGTGCCATCAGTGACCGGACAGCTCAAGAGACCCAGTACTTC.

CDR3 protein: CASSGRRDRANYGYTF. DNA of the CDR3: TGTGCCAGCAGTGGGCGCCGAGACAGGGCTAACTATGGCTACACCTTC. The rearrangement uses TRBV6-1 and TRBJ1-2; 7 bases fit TRBD1. This CDR3 region has 16 residues. V lost 4 bases and J lost 0; bases outside the gene matches: 8. CDR1 and CDR2 (germline): MNHNS, SASEGT.

V is TRBV7-2 and J is TRBJ2-1; 11 bases are shared with TRBD2. From germline, CDR1 is SGHTA and CDR2 FQGNSA. The CDR3 is made up of 18 amino acids. The ends lost 1 base at V and 4 bases at J; junction bases unmatched: 9. The CDR3 sequence is CASSLERSSGRWYNEQFF. The CDR3 region has the DNA TGTGCCAGCAGCTTAGAGAGGTCTAGCGGGAGGTGGTACAATGAGCAGTTCTTC.

The V gene is TRBV4-1, the J gene TRBJ2-1, with 9 positions matching TRBD2. Trimming cost V 3 bases and J 9 bases; bases outside gene matches: 6. Germline-derived CDR1 and CDR2 are MGHRA and YSYEKL. CDR3 size: 14 residues. CDR3 bases: TGCGCCAGCAGCCACGGCGGGGGGGCAGCTGAGCAGTTCTTC. Encoded protein: CASSHGGGAAEQFF.

The chain employs TRBV4-2 and TRBJ1-1; TRBD1 aligns across 9 bases. The CDR3 contains 19 residues. V shed 1 base, J shed 6 bases, and the junction held 18 bases outside the gene matches. Germline-derived CDR1 and CDR2 are LGHNA and YNFKEQ. CDR3 DNA sequence: TGTGCCAGCAGCCAAGGGAAGAGGCGTCCGCTAGGACAGGGGTCTGAAGCTTTCTTT. Protein product: CASSQGKRRPLGQGSEAFF.

The rearrangement joins TRBV7-9 to TRBJ2-2, with 7 bases aligning to TRBD1. The CDR3 has 16 residues. Germline loops: CDR1 SEHNR, CDR2 FQNEAQ (reference sequence). V shed 5 bases and J 3 bases; nucleotides not matched to a gene: 9. This chain's CDR3 is CASSKQGLGDTGELFF. CDR3 nucleotides: TGTGCCAGCAGCAAACAGGGGTTAGGGGACACCGGGGAGCTGTTTTTT.